Listed below are T cell receptor beta chains from one sample, sequenced in a study of cytomegalovirus exposure and HLA in healthy donors. Repertoires were generated with immunoSEQ multiplex PCR, while TCRdb's copy carries only in-frame clones and drops some. The data contain 150,000 to 200,000 clones, around three quarters of them singletons. Sequencing used PBMCs. The receptor source for this set is a young man in good health and CMV-seronegative. The CDR3 runs from the conserved cysteine through the conserved F or W. Fields, in order: clone size, D gene, J gene, V gene, CDR3 DNA, CDR3 protein. D genes are given only for firm matches. Expanded clones get a size class; other rows say once, few or many, or leave the size out.

clone size: few
D gene: .
J gene: TRBJ2-3
V gene: TRBV19
CDR3 DNA: TGTGCCAGTACTCGGGTGGGTCAAAGCACAGATACGCAGTATTTT
CDR3 protein: CASTRVGQSTDTQYF

clone size: .
D gene: .
J gene: TRBJ2-1
V gene: TRBV14
CDR3 DNA: TGTGCCAGCAGCCAAGCCCTTCGGAGGAACAATGAGCAGTTCTTC
CDR3 protein: CASSQALRRNNEQFF

clone size: .
D gene: TRBD1
J gene: TRBJ2-2
V gene: TRBV29-1
CDR3 DNA: TGCAGCGTTGAGGGACAGAGGGCCGGGGAGCTGTTTTTT
CDR3 protein: CSVEGQRAGELFF

clone size: .
D gene: .
J gene: TRBJ1-1
V gene: TRBV19
CDR3 DNA: TGTGCCAGTAGTACACAGGGTTGGACTGAAGCTTTCTTT
CDR3 protein: CASSTQGWTEAFF

clone size: .
D gene: TRBD1
J gene: TRBJ2-5
V gene: TRBV9
CDR3 DNA: TGTGCCAGCAGCCCCCAATCCACGGCAGGGAGACTTGGGACAGGACGCTTAGAGACCCAGTACTTC
CDR3 protein: CASSPQSTAGRLGTGRLETQYF

clone size: few
D gene: .
J gene: TRBJ1-5
V gene: TRBV19
CDR3 DNA: TGTGCCAGTAGTATATTCGGGGTCAGCAATCAGCCCCAGCATTTT
CDR3 protein: CASSIFGVSNQPQHF

clone size: .
D gene: TRBD2
J gene: TRBJ2-7
V gene: TRBV29-1
CDR3 DNA: TGCAGCGTTTACTCTGGGACTAGCGGGAGGTACGAGCAGTACTTC
CDR3 protein: CSVYSGTSGRYEQYF

clone size: .
D gene: .
J gene: TRBJ1-4
V gene: TRBV27
CDR3 DNA: TGTGCCAGCAGTTTACAGGGTCTTACTAATGAAAAACTGTTTTTT
CDR3 protein: CASSLQGLTNEKLFF

clone size: .
D gene: TRBD2
J gene: TRBJ2-7
V gene: TRBV27
CDR3 DNA: TGTGCCAGCAGTCCGCCTAGCGGGAGGGGCTACGAGCAGTACTTC
CDR3 protein: CASSPPSGRGYEQYF

clone size: .
D gene: .
J gene: TRBJ2-5
V gene: TRBV27
CDR3 DNA: TGTGCCAGCAGCTCATTCAGTACATTCGAGACCCAGTACTTC
CDR3 protein: CASSSFSTFETQYF

clone size: .
D gene: .
J gene: TRBJ2-3
V gene: TRBV14
CDR3 DNA: TGTGCCAGCAGCCCTCATGTAGCGAACACAGATACGCAGTATTTT
CDR3 protein: CASSPHVANTDTQYF

clone size: .
D gene: TRBD2
J gene: TRBJ2-1
V gene: TRBV4-2
CDR3 DNA: TGTGCCAGCAGCCAAGTAGGCAGCGGGAGAGTAGATGAGCAGTTCTTC
CDR3 protein: CASSQVGSGRVDEQFF

clone size: .
D gene: .
J gene: TRBJ2-3
V gene: TRBV11-2
CDR3 DNA: TGTGCCAGCAGCTTAGTGAGGGCAGGGGCAGATACGCAGTATTTT
CDR3 protein: CASSLVRAGADTQYF

clone size: few
D gene: TRBD1
J gene: TRBJ2-7
V gene: TRBV28
CDR3 DNA: TGTGCCAGCCACCAGGGGGTCTACGAGCAGTACTTC
CDR3 protein: CASHQGVYEQYF

clone size: .
D gene: TRBD1
J gene: TRBJ1-1
V gene: TRBV6-1
CDR3 DNA: TGTGCCAGCAGTTCCAGGACAGGGTATGGGACTGAAGCTTTCTTT
CDR3 protein: CASSSRTGYGTEAFF

clone size: .
D gene: TRBD1
J gene: TRBJ1-5
V gene: TRBV27
CDR3 DNA: TGTGCCAGCAGACTTGACAGGGGTGGCAATCAGCCCCAGCATTTT
CDR3 protein: CASRLDRGGNQPQHF

clone size: .
D gene: .
J gene: TRBJ2-1
V gene: TRBV5-4
CDR3 DNA: TGTGCCAGCAGCTCGATCGCCGGGGGTAGCCAGGGCGGCTACAATGAGCAGTTCTTC
CDR3 protein: CASSSIAGGSQGGYNEQFF

clone size: .
D gene: TRBD1
J gene: TRBJ1-2
V gene: TRBV6-5
CDR3 DNA: TGTGCCAGCAGTTACTCGACTGGACAGGGGGCTCGTGGCTACACCTTC
CDR3 protein: CASSYSTGQGARGYTF

clone size: once
D gene: TRBD1
J gene: TRBJ2-1
V gene: TRBV2
CDR3 DNA: TGTGCCAGCAGTGAGTCGGGACAGACGGGAGAGCAGTTCTTC
CDR3 protein: CASSESGQTGEQFF

clone size: once
D gene: TRBD2
J gene: TRBJ2-7
V gene: TRBV5-1
CDR3 DNA: TGCGCCAGCAGCCCCCCCACTCGGGGGGGTTCCGAGCAGTACTTC
CDR3 protein: CASSPPTRGGSEQYF

clone size: .
D gene: TRBD2
J gene: TRBJ2-3
V gene: TRBV28
CDR3 DNA: TGTGCCAGCAGTTTTCTGGCGGGAGGCACAGATACGCAGTATTTT
CDR3 protein: CASSFLAGGTDTQYF

clone size: .
D gene: TRBD2
J gene: TRBJ2-7
V gene: TRBV28
CDR3 DNA: TGTGCCAGCAGTTTTTTGGCGGGAGACGCGTACGAGCAGTACTTC
CDR3 protein: CASSFLAGDAYEQYF

clone size: .
D gene: TRBD1
J gene: TRBJ2-3
V gene: TRBV19
CDR3 DNA: TGTGCCAGTAAATGGAAGGCCGGGACAGGTACGCAGTATTTT
CDR3 protein: CASKWKAGTGTQYF

clone size: .
D gene: TRBD1
J gene: TRBJ1-4
V gene: TRBV5-1
CDR3 DNA: TGCGCCAGCAGCTCCGGACAGGGGTATAATGAAAAACTGTTTTTT
CDR3 protein: CASSSGQGYNEKLFF

clone size: .
D gene: .
J gene: TRBJ1-1
V gene: TRBV6-6
CDR3 DNA: TGTGCCAGCCAGGGGCCGAGTAGCACTGAAGCTTTCTTT
CDR3 protein: CASQGPSSTEAFF

clone size: .
D gene: .
J gene: TRBJ1-5
V gene: TRBV5-1
CDR3 DNA: TGCGCCAGCAGCCTCGACGGGGGGGCACGTCAGCCCCAGCATTTT
CDR3 protein: CASSLDGGARQPQHF

clone size: few
D gene: TRBD2
J gene: TRBJ2-7
V gene: TRBV5-1
CDR3 DNA: TGCGCCAGCAGCGTGGCTAGCGGGAGCATCTACGAGCAGTACTTC
CDR3 protein: CASSVASGSIYEQYF